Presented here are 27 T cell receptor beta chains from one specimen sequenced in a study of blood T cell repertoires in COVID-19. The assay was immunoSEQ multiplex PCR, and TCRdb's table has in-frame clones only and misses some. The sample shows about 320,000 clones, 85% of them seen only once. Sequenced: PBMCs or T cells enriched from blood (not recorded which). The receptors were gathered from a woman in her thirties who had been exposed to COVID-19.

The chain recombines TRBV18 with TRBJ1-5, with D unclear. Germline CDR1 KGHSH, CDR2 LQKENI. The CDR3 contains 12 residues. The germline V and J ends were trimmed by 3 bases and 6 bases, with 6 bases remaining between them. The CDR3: CASSPPGQPQHF. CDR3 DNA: TGTGCCAGCTCACCGCCCGGTCAGCCCCAGCATTTT.

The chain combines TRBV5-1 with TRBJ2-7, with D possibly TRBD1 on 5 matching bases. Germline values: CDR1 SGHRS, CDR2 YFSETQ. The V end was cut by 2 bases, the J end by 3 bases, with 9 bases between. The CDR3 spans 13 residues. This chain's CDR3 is CASSLSRDYEQYF. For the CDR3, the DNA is TGCGCCAGCAGCTTAAGCAGGGACTACGAGCAGTACTTC.

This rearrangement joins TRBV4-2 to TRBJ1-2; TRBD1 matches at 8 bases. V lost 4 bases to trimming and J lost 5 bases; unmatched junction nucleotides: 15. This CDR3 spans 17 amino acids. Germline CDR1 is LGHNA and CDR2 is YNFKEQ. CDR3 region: CASSRGQGTSNAYGYTF. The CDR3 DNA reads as TGTGCCAGCAGCCGCGGACAGGGAACCTCGAATGCGTATGGCTACACCTTC.

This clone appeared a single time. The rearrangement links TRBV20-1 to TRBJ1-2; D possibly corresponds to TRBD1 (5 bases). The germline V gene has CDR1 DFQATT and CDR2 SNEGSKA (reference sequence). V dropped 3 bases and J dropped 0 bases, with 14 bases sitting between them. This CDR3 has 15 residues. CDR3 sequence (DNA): TGCAGTGCTAGTTCGTCAGGGAGGACTAACTATGGCTACACCTTC. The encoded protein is CSASSSGRTNYGYTF.

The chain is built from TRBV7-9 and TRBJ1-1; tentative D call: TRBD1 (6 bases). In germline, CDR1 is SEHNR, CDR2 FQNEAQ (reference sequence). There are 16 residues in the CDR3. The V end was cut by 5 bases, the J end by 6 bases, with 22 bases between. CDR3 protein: CASSLTGQPLYSEAFF. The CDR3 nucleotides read TGTGCCAGCAGCCTTACGGGACAACCTTTGTACTCTGAAGCTTTCTTT.

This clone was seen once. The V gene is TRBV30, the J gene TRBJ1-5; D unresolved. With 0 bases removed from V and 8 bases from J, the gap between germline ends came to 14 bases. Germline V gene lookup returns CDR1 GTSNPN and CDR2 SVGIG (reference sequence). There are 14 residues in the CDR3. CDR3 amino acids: CAWSVMGLGEPQHF. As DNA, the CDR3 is TGTGCCTGGAGTGTAATGGGTTTAGGAGAGCCCCAGCATTTT.

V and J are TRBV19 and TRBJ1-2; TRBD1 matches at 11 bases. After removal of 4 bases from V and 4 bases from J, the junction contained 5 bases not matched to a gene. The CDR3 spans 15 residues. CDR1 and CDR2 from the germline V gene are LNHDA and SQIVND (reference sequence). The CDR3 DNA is TGTGCCAGTAGTACCGGGACAGGGGGTGCCTATGGCTACACCTTC. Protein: CASSTGTGGAYGYTF.

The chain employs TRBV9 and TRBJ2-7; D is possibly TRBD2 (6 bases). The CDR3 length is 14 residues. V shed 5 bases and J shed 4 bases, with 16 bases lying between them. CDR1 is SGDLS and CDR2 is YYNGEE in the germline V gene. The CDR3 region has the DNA TGTGCCAGCAGTTATTCACCCGGAGGGTACGAGCAGTACTTC. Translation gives CASSYSPGGYEQYF.

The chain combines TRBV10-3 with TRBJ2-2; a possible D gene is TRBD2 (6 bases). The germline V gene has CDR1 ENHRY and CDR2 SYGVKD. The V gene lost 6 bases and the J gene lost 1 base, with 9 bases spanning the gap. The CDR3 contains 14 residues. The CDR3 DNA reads TGTGCCATCAGGGTAGCGGTGAACACCGGGGAGCTGTTTTTT. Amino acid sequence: CAIRVAVNTGELFF.

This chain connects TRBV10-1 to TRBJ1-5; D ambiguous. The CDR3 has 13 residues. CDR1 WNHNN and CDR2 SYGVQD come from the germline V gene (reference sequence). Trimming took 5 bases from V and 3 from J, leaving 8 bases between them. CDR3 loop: CASSSGANQPQHF. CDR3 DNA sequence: TGCGCCAGCAGTTCGGGTGCCAATCAGCCCCAGCATTTT.

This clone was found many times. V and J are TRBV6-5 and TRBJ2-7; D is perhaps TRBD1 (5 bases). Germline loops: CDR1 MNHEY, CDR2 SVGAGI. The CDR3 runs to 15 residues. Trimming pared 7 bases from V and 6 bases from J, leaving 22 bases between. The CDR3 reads CASKDRGLLIGEQYF. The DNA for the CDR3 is TGTGCCAGCAAAGATAGGGGATTACTAATCGGCGAGCAGTACTTC.

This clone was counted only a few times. The CDR3 bases are TGTGCCTGGAGTGTCGGGGGTTTTTCCTACGAGCAGTACTTC. Its protein is CAWSVGGFSYEQYF. The V call is TRBV30, the J call TRBJ2-7; tentatively, D is TRBD2 (6 bases). CDR1 and CDR2 (germline): GTSNPN, SVGIG (reference sequence). Trimming pared 0 bases from V and 1 base from J, leaving 10 bases between. This CDR3 has 14 residues.

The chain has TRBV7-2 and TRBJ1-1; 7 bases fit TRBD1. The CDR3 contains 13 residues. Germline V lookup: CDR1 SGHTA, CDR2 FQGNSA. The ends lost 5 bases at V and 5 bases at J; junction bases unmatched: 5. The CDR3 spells CASSATGYTEAFF. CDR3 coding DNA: TGTGCCAGCAGCGCGACAGGGTATACTGAAGCTTTCTTT. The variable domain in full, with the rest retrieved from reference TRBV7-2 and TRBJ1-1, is GAGVSQSPSNKVTEKGKDVELRCDPISGHTALYWYRQSLGQGLEFLIYFQGNSAPDKSGLPSDRFSAERTGGSVSTLTIQRTQQEDSAVYLCASSATGYTEAFFGQGTRLTVV.

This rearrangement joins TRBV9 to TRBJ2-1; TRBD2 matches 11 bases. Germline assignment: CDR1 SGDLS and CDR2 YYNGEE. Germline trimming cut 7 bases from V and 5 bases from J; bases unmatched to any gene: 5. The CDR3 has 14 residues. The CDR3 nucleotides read TGTGCCAGCGGCCGGACTAGCGGGCACAATGAGCAGTTCTTC. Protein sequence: CASGRTSGHNEQFF. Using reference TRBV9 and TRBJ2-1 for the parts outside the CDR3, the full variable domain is DSGVTQTPKHLITATGQRVTLRCSPRSGDLSVYWYQQSLDQGLQFLIQYYNGEERAKGNILERFSAQQFPDLHSELNLSSLELGDSALYFCASGRTSGHNEQFFGPGTRLTVL.

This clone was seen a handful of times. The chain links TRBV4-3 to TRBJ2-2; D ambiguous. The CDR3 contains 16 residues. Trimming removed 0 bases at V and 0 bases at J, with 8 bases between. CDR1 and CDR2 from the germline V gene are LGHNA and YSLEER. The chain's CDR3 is CASSQDQATNTGELFF. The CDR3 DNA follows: TGCGCCAGCAGCCAAGACCAAGCCACGAACACCGGGGAGCTGTTTTTT.

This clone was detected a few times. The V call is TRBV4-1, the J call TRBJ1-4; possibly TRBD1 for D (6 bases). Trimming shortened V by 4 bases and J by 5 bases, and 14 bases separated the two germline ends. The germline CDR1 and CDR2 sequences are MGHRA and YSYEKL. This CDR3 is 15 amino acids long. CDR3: CASSRAGQGNEKLFF. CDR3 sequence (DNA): TGCGCCAGCAGCCGAGCAGGGCAGGGGAATGAAAAACTGTTTTTT.

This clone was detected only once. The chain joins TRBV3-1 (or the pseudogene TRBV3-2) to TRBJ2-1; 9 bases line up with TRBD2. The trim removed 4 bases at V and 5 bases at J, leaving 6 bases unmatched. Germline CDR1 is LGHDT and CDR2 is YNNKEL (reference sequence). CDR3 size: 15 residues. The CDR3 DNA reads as TGTGCCAGCAGCCGGTCTAGCGGGATAGACAATGAGCAGTTCTTC. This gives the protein CASSRSSGIDNEQFF.

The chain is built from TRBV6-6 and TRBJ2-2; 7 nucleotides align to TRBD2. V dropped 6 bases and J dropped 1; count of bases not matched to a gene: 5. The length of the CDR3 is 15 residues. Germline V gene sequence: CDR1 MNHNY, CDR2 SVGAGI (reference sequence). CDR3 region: CASRALARNTGELFF. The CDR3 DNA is TGTGCCAGCAGGGCACTAGCGAGGAACACCGGGGAGCTGTTTTTT.

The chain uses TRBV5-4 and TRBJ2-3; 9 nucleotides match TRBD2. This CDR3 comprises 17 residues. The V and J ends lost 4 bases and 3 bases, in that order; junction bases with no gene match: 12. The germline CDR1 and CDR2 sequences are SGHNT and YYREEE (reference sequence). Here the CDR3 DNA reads TGTGCCAGCAGCCCACCACCAGGAGCGGGGGGAACAGATACGCAGTATTTT. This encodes CASSPPPGAGGTDTQYF.

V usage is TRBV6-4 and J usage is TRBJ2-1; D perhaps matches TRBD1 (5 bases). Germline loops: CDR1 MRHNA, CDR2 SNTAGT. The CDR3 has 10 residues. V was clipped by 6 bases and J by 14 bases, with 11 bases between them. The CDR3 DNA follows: TGTGCCAGCAGGGGGCTAAAGGAGTTCTTC. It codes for CASRGLKEFF.

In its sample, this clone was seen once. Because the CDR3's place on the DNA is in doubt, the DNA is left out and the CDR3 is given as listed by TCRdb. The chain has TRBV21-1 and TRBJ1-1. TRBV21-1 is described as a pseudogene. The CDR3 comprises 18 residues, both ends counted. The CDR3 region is CASSKFFGGGNGLTEAFF.

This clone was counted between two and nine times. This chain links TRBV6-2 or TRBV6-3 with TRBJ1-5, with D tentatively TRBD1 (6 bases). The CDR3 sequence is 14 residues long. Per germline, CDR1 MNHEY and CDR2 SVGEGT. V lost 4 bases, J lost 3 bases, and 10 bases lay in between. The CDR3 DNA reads TGTGCCAGCAGTTGGACAGAGATCAATCAGCCCCAGCATTTT. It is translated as CASSWTEINQPQHF.

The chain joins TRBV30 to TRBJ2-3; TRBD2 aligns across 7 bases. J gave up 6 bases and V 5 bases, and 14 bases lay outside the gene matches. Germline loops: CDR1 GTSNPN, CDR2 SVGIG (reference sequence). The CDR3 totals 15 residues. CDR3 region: CAWDPRAGVSDTQYF. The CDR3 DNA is TGTGCCTGGGACCCTAGGGCGGGAGTCTCGGATACGCAGTATTTT.

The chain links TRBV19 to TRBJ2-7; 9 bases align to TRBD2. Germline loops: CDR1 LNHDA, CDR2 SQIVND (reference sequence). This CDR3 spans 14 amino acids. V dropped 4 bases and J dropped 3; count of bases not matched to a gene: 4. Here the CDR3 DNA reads TGTGCCAGTAGTACCCGACTAGCGGACTACGAGCAGTACTTC. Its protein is CASSTRLADYEQYF. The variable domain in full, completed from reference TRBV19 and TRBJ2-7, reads DGGITQSPKYLFRKEGQNVTLSCEQNLNHDAMYWYRQDPGQGLRLIYYSQIVNDFQKGDIAEGYSVSREKKESFPLTVTSAQKNPTAFYLCASSTRLADYEQYFGPGTRLTVT.

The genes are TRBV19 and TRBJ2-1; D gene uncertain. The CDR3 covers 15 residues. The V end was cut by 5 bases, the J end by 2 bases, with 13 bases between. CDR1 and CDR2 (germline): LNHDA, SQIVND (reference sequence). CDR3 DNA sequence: TGTGCCAGTAGTCTAACCGTTGGTACCTACAATGAGCAGTTCTTC. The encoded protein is CASSLTVGTYNEQFF. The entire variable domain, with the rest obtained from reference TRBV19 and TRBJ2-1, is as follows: DGGITQSPKYLFRKEGQNVTLSCEQNLNHDAMYWYRQDPGQGLRLIYYSQIVNDFQKGDIAEGYSVSREKKESFPLTVTSAQKNPTAFYLCASSLTVGTYNEQFFGPGTRLTVL.

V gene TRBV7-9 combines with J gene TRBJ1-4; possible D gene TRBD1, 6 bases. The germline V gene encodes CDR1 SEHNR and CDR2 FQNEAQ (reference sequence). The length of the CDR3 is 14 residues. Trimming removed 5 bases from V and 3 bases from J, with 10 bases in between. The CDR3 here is CASSVDSPNEKLFF. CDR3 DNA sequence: TGTGCCAGCAGCGTGGACAGCCCTAATGAAAAACTGTTTTTT. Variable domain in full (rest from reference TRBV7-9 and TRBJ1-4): DTGVSQNPRHKITKRGQNVTFRCDPISEHNRLYWYRQTLGQGPEFLTYFQNEAQLEKSRLLSDRFSAERPKGSFSTLEIQRTEQGDSAMYLCASSVDSPNEKLFFGSGTQLSVL.

In nucleotides, the CDR3 is TGTGCCAGCAGCCAAGGTGACAGACAAAATTCACCCCTCCACTTT. It codes for CASSQGDRQNSPLHF. The rearrangement joins TRBV4-2 to TRBJ1-6, with D possibly TRBD1 on 5 matching bases. With 1 base removed from V and 7 bases from J, the gap between germline ends came to 11 bases. The CDR3 runs 15 residues. CDR1 is LGHNA and CDR2 is YNFKEQ in the germline V gene.